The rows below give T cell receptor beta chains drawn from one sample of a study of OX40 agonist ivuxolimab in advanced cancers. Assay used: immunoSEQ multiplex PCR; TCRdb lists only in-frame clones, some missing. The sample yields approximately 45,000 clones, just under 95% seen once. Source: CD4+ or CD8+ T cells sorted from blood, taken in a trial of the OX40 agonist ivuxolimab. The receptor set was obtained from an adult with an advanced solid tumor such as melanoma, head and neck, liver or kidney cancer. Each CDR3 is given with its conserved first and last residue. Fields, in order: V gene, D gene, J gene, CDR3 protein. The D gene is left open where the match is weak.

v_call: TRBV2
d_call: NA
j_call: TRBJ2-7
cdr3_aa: CASTQGRGHKYEQYF

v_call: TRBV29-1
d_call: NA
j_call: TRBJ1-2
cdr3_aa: CSVGITTAIYGYTF

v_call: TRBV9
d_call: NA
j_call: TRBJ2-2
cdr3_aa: CASSAPGELFF

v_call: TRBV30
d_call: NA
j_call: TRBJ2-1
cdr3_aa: CAWSVLKSNEQFF

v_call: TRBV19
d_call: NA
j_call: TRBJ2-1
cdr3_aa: CASSIDPGAYNEQFF

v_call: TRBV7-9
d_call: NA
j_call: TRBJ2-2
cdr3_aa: CASSPTRTGELFF

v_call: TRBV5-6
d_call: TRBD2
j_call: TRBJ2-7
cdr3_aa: CASSMGLAGPYEQYF

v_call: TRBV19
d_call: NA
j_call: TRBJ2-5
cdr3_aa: CASRLAGETQYF

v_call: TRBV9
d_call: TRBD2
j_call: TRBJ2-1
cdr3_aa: CASSVDPAGGFYNEQFF

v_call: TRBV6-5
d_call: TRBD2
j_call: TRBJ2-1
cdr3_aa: CASSYSSGNPYNEQFF

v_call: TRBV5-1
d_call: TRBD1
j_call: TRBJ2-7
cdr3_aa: CASSLLGTVNEQYF

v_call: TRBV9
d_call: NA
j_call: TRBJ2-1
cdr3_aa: CASTPSAGGNEQFF

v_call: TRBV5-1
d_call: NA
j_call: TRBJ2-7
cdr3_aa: CASAGLSNEQYF

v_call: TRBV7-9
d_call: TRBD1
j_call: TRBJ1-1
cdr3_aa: CASSLSQGANTEAFF

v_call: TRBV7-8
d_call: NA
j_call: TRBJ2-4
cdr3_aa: CASASLPQARDIQYF

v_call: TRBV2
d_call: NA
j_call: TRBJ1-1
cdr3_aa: CASSAPGHTEAFF

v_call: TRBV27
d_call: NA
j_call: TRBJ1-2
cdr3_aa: CASSLIGGGYTF